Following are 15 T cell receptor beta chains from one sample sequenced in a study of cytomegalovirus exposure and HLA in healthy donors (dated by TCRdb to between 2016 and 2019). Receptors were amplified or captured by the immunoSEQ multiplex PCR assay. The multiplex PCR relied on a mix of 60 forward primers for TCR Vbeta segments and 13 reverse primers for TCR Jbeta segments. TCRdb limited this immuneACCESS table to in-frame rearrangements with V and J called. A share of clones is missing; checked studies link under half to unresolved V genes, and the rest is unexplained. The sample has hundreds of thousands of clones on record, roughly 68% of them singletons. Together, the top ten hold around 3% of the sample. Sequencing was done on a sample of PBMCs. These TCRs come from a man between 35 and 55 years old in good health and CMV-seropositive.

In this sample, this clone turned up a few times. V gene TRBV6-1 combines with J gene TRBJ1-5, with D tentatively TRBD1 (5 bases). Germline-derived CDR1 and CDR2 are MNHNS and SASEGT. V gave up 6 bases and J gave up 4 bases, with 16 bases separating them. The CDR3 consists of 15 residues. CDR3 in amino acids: CASSLGGTQNQPQHF. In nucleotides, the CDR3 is TGTGCCAGCAGCCTGGGGGGGACGCAGAATCAGCCCCAGCATTTT.

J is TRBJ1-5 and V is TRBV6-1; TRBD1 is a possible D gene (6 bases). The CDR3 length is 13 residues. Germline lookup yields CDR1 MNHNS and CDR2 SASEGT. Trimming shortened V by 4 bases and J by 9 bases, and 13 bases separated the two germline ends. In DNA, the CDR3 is TGTGCCAGCAGTGGTTGGGGGCCCCCGCCCCAGCATTTT. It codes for CASSGWGPPPQHF.

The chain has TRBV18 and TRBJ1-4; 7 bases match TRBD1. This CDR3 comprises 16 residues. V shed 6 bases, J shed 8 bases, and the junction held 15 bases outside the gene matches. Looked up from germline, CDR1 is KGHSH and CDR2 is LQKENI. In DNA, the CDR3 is TGTGCCAGCTCCTTCGAGCCGACAGGGCGGATCGAAAAACTGTTTTTT. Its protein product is CASSFEPTGRIEKLFF.

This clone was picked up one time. The CDR3 bases are TGCAGCGTGACATCCGGGACAGAGGGGGTACGGGCCCAGTACTTC. It is translated as CSVTSGTEGVRAQYF. V gene TRBV29-1 combines with J gene TRBJ2-5, with 7 bases fitting TRBD1. V lost 6 bases, J lost 9 bases, and 19 bases stayed unmatched. The V gene's germline CDR1 is SQVTM and CDR2 ANQGSEA. The CDR3 has 15 amino acids.

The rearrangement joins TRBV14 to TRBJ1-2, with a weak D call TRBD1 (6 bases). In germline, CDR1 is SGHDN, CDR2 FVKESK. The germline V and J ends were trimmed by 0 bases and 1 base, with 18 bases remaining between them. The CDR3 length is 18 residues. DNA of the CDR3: TGTGCCAGCAGCCAAGAAGACCCCGGACAGAATTATAACTATGGCTACACCTTC. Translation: CASSQEDPGQNYNYGYTF.

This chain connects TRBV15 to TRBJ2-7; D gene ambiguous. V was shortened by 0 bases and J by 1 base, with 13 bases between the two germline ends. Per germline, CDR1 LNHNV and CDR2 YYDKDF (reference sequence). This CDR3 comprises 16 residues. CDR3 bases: TGTGCCACCAGCAGAGATTCCCCTTACACATCCTACGAGCAGTACTTC. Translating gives CATSRDSPYTSYEQYF. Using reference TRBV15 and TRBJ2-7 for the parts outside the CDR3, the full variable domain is DAMVIQNPRYQVTQFGKPVTLSCSQTLNHNVMYWYQQKSSQAPKLLFHYYDKDFNNEADTPDNFQSRRPNTSFCFLDIRSPGLGDTAMYLCATSRDSPYTSYEQYFGPGTRLTVT.

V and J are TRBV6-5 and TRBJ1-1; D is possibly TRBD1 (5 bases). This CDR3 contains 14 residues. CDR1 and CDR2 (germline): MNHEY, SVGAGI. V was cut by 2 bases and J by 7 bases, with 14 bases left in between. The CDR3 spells CASSYQGRSLEAFF. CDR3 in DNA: TGTGCCAGCAGTTACCAGGGCCGGAGCCTTGAAGCTTTCTTT.

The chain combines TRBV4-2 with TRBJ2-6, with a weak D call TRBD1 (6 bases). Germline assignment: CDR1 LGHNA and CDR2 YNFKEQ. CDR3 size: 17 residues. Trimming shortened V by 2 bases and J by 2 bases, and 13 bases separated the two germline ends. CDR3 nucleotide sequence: TGTGCCAGCAGCCAACCCCAGGGGCAGGCTGGGGCCAACGTCCTGACTTTC. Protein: CASSQPQGQAGANVLTF.

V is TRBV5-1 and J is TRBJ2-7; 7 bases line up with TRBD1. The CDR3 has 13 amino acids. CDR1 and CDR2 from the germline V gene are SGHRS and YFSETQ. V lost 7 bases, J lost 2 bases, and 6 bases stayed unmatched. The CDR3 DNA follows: TGCGCCAGCGTCGGACAGGTACCCTACGAGCAGTACTTC. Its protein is CASVGQVPYEQYF. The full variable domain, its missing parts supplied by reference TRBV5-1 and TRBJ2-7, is KAGVTQTPRYLIKTRGQQVTLSCSPISGHRSVSWYQQTPGQGLQFLFEYFSETQRNKGNFPGRFSGRQFSNSRSEMNVSTLELGDSALYLCASVGQVPYEQYFGPGTRLTVT.

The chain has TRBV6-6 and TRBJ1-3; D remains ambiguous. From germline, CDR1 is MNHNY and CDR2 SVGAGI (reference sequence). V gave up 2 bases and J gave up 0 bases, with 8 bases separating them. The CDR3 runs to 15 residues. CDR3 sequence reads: CASSYTARSGNTIYF. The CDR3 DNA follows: TGTGCCAGCAGTTACACAGCCCGCTCTGGAAACACCATATATTTT.

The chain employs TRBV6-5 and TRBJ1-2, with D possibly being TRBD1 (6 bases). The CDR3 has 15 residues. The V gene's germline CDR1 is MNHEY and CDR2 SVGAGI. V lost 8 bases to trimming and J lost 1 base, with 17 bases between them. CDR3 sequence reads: CASRDAGAINYGYTF. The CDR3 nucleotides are TGTGCCAGCCGAGATGCAGGGGCGATTAACTATGGCTACACCTTC.

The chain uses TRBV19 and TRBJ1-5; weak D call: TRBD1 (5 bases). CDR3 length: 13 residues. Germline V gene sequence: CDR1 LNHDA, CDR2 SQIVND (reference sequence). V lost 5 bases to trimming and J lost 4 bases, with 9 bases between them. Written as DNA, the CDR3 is TGTGCCAGTAGTCCAGGGATTAATCAGCCCCAGCATTTT. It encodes CASSPGINQPQHF.

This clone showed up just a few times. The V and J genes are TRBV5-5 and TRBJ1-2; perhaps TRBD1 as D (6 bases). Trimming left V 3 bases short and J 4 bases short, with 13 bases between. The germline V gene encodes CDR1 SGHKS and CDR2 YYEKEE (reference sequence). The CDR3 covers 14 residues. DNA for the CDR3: TGTGCCAGCAGCTCCCCAGGGGTTGGCTATGGCTACACCTTC. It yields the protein CASSSPGVGYGYTF.

In nucleotides, the CDR3 is TGTGCCAGCAGCTTGGGACTAGCGGGTAGCAATGAGCAGTTCTTC. Its protein is CASSLGLAGSNEQFF. V and J are TRBV11-2 and TRBJ2-1, with 12 bases lining up with TRBD2. Germline CDR1 and CDR2: SGHAT and FQNNGV. The trim removed 3 bases at V and 6 bases at J, leaving 3 bases unmatched. The CDR3 has 15 amino acids.

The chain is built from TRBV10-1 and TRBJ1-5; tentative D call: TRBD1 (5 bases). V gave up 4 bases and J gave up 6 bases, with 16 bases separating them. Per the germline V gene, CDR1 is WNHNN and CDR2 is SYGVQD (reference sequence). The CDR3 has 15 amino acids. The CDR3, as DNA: TGCGCCAGCAGTGGGCTTGGCGGGGGGGGTCAGCCCCAGCATTTT. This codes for CASSGLGGGGQPQHF.